This T cell receptor beta chain was recorded in a study of OX40 agonist ivuxolimab in advanced cancers. For the study at large: Patients were treated with intravenous ivuxolimab, dosed at 0.01 to 10 mg/kg and infused every 2 weeks.

Only in-frame clones appear in the TCRdb table, and some are missing; sequencing was by immunoSEQ multiplex PCR. The table records about 82,000 clones, around 84% of them present only once. Germline assignment: CDR1 MNHNY and CDR2 SVGAGI (reference sequence). The V and J ends lost 2 bases and 7 bases respectively, with 9 bases between them. The CDR3 runs 14 residues. The sequence was collected from an adult with an advanced solid tumor such as melanoma, head and neck, liver or kidney cancer. J is TRBJ1-6 and V is TRBV6-6; D gene uncertain. This specimen was CD4+ or CD8+ T cells sorted from blood, taken in a trial of the OX40 agonist ivuxolimab. In DNA form, the CDR3 reads TGTGCCAGCAGTTACCGCTGGGGAAATTCACCCCTCCACTTT. It specifies CASSYRWGNSPLHF.